The clone carrying this T cell receptor (beta chain) occurred many times. Antigen specificity is unknown. Assay used: immunoSEQ multiplex PCR; TCRdb lists only in-frame clones, some missing. Captured here are roughly 35,000 clones, none seen once; the top ten comprise roughly 1.1%. These data originate in a study of T cells after posttransplantation cyclophosphamide. Overall study results and limits: Recipient CMV seropositivity and CMV reactivation strongly tracked TRB clonality.

This CDR3 is built from 15 residues. V dropped 1 base and J dropped 6 bases, with 15 bases sitting between them. In germline, CDR1 is LGHNA, CDR2 YSLEER. On the day of bone marrow donation, the related graft donor provided peripheral blood. This sequence joins TRBV4-3 and TRBJ2-5; tentative D call: TRBD2 (6 bases). The sample taken for sequencing was PBMCs. This receptor was taken from a girl under 18 in good health, CMV-negative, and a related stem cell transplant donor. CDR3 coding DNA: TGCGCCAGCAGCCAAGTAAAGAACGGGGGTCAGACCCAGTACTTC. Its translation is CASSQVKNGGQTQYF.